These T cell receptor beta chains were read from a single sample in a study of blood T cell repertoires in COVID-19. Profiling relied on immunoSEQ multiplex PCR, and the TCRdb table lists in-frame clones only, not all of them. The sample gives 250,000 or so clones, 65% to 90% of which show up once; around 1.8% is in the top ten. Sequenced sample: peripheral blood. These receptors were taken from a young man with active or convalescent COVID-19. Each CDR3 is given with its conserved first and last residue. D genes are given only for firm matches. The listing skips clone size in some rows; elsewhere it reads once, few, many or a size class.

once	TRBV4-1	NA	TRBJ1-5	CASSQVRTENQPQHF	TGCGCCAGCAGCCAAGTGAGGACAGAGAATCAGCCCCAGCATTTT
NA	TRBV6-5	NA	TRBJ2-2	CASQGFGELFF	TGTGCCAGCCAGGGATTCGGGGAGCTGTTTTTT
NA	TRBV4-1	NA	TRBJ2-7	CASSQGQNWVSEQYF	TGCGCCAGCAGCCAGGGGCAGAATTGGGTCTCCGAGCAGTACTTC
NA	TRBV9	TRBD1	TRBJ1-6	CASSDRGMGNSPLHF	TGTGCCAGCAGTGACAGGGGTATGGGGAATTCACCCCTCCACTTT
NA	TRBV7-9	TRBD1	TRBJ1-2	CASSPETGPTNYGYTF	TGTGCCAGCAGCCCAGAGACAGGGCCGACTAACTATGGCTACACCTTC
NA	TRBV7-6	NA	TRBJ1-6	CASSLEFGAYNSPLHF	TGTGCCAGCAGCTTAGAATTCGGTGCTTATAATTCACCCCTCCACTTT
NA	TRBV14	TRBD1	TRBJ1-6	CASSQGTGSYRGPLHF	TGTGCCAGCAGCCAAGGGACAGGGTCTTATCGGGGACCCCTCCACTTT
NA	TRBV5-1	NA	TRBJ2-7	CASSSDDSFEQYF	TGCGCCAGCAGCTCCGACGACTCCTTCGAGCAGTACTTC
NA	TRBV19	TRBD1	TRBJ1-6	CASSPQGMVGNSPLHF	TGTGCCAGTAGTCCACAGGGGATGGTGGGCAATTCACCCCTCCACTTT
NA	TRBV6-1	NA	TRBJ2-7	CASSDGPSREQYF	TGTGCCAGCAGTGACGGTCCATCTCGCGAGCAGTACTTC
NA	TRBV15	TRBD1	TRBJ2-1	CATGDRYYNEQFF	TGTGCCACGGGGGACAGGTATTACAATGAGCAGTTCTTC
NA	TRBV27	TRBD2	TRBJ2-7	CASSLRPTVTSALEQYF	TGTGCCAGCAGTTTACGCCCCACCGTCACTAGCGCACTCGAGCAGTACTTC
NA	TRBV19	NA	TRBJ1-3	CASSISAPKRNTIYF	TGTGCCAGTAGTATCTCCGCCCCGAAGCGAAACACCATATATTTT
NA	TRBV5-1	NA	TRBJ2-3	CASSGQGSDTQYF	TGCGCCAGCAGTGGTCAGGGTTCTGATACGCAGTATTTT
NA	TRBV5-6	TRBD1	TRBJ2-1	CASSLEGDSSYNEQFF	TGTGCCAGCAGCTTGGAGGGGGACAGCTCCTACAATGAGCAGTTCTTC
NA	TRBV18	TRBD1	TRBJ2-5	CASSPRQGDETQYF	TGTGCCAGCTCACCCCGACAGGGGGATGAGACCCAGTACTTC
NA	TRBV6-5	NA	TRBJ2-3	CASSSRGIYGTDTQYF	TGTGCCAGCAGTTCTCGAGGGATCTACGGCACAGATACGCAGTATTTT
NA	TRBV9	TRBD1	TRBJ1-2	CASSDRDREAYGYTF	TGTGCCAGCAGTGACCGGGACAGGGAGGCCTATGGCTACACCTTC
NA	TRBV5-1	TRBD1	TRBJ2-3	CASSFGDRGFGTDTQYF	TGCGCCAGCAGCTTTGGGGACAGGGGTTTCGGCACAGATACGCAGTATTTT
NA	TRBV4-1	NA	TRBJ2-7	CASSQDNLQNYEQYF	TGCGCCAGCAGCCAAGACAATCTCCAGAACTACGAGCAGTACTTC
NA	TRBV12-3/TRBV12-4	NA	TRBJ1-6	CASSVRNSPLHF	TGTGCCAGCAGCGTCAGGAATTCACCCCTCCACTTT
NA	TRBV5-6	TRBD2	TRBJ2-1	CASSLALRGSNEQFF	TGTGCCAGCAGCTTGGCTTTGCGGGGGTCTAATGAGCAGTTCTTC